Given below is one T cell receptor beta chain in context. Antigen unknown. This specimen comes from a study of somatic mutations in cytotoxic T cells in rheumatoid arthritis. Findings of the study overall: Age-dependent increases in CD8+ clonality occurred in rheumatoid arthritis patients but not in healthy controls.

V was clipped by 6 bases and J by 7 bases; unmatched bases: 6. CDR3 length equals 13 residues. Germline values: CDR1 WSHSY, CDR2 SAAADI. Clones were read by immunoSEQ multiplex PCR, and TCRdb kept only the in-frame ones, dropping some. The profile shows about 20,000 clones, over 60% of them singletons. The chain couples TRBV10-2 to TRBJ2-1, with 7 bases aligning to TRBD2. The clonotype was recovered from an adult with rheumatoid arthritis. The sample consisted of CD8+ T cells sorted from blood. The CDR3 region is CASSRAGDNEQFF. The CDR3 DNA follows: TGCGCCAGCAGCAGGGCGGGAGATAATGAGCAGTTCTTC.